Listed here are 20 T cell receptor beta chains from one sample, sequenced in a study of radiation and T cells in renal cell carcinoma. Clones were read by immunoSEQ multiplex PCR, and TCRdb kept only the in-frame ones, dropping some. The sample has some 80,000 clones, 83% seen once; the top ten hold approximately 2.3%. As to time point: blood 4 weeks post-SBRT, at nephrectomy. Noted treatment: 15 Gy SBRT to primary tumor, nephrectomy 4 weeks later. Material: blood, obtained from a patient whose treatment included radiotherapy and nephrectomy. The receptors were sampled from a woman aged 55-75 years with renal cell carcinoma.

Only a few counts were recorded for this clone. The rearrangement joins TRBV29-1 to TRBJ2-5, with 7 bases that match TRBD2. The CDR3 sequence is 14 residues long. Germline V gives CDR1 SQVTM, CDR2 ANQGSEA. Trimming took 6 bases from V and 3 from J; bases not matched to a gene: 10. CDR3 nucleotides: TGCAGCGTCGAGCAACTAGCGCGAGAAGAGACCCAGTACTTC. Translating gives CSVEQLAREETQYF.

The V call is TRBV6-5, the J call TRBJ1-2, with 9 bases that match TRBD1. Per the germline V gene, CDR1 is MNHEY and CDR2 is SVGAGI. V lost 4 bases to trimming and J lost 4 bases; unmatched junction nucleotides: 1. CDR3 size: 13 residues. The CDR3 here is CASSWGQGYGYTF. In nucleotides, the CDR3 is TGTGCCAGCAGTTGGGGACAGGGCTATGGCTACACCTTC.

The J gene is TRBJ2-2, the V gene TRBV19, with D possibly matching TRBD1 (6 bases). Germline loops: CDR1 LNHDA, CDR2 SQIVND (reference sequence). Trimming removed 7 bases from V and 8 bases from J, with 20 bases in between. The CDR3 length is 15 residues. Written as DNA, the CDR3 is TGTGCCAGTATGGGCAGGGGTCGAGGTGTGGGGGAGCTGTTTTTT. Amino acid sequence: CASMGRGRGVGELFF.

The V gene is TRBV27, the J gene TRBJ2-1; no clear D. CDR3 length: 16 residues. The V end lost 7 bases, the J end lost 4 bases, and 20 bases lay between the germline ends. Germline-derived CDR1 and CDR2 are MNHEY and SMNVEV (reference sequence). The CDR3 bases are TGTGCCAGCATCCGAAGACGGGCGCCGTCGTACAATGAGCAGTTCTTC. Protein: CASIRRRAPSYNEQFF.

The V call is TRBV19, the J call TRBJ2-7, with D perhaps matching TRBD1 (6 bases). The germline CDR1 and CDR2 sequences are LNHDA and SQIVND (reference sequence). V was cut by 3 bases and J by 2 bases, with 11 bases left in between. The CDR3 consists of 14 residues. This chain's CDR3 is CASSIRQATYEQYF. The DNA for the CDR3 is TGTGCCAGTAGTATCAGACAGGCCACCTACGAGCAGTACTTC.

The chain uses TRBV5-8 and TRBJ1-1; D not resolved. This CDR3 has 14 residues. The V end lost 0 bases, the J end lost 3 bases, and 9 bases lay between the germline ends. Germline V CDR1 and CDR2: SGHTS, YDEGEE. In DNA form, the CDR3 reads TGTGCCAGCAGCTTGGAACCTGGGTACACTGAAGCTTTCTTT. Translation: CASSLEPGYTEAFF.

J is TRBJ2-7 and V is TRBV19; TRBD1 matches 7 bases. The germline CDR1 and CDR2 sequences are LNHDA and SQIVND (reference sequence). V shed 1 base and J 5 bases; nucleotides not matched to a gene: 8. The CDR3 covers 15 residues. CDR3 residues: CASSIGKTGADEQYF. In DNA, the CDR3 is TGTGCCAGTAGTATAGGGAAAACAGGGGCGGACGAGCAGTACTTC.

This chain joins TRBV7-9 and TRBJ2-6; unclear D gene. With 7 bases removed from V and 0 bases from J, the gap between germline ends came to 13 bases. The length of the CDR3 is 16 residues. Looked up from germline, CDR1 is SEHNR and CDR2 is FQNEAQ (reference sequence). This CDR3 is CASTLDLFSGANVLTF. CDR3 sequence (DNA): TGTGCCAGCACCTTGGACCTATTCTCTGGGGCCAACGTCCTGACTTTC.

CDR3 sequence reads: CASSQIGGANQPQHF. CDR3 sequence (DNA): TGTGCCAGCTCACAAATCGGGGGGGCCAATCAGCCCCAGCATTTT. V gene TRBV18 combines with J gene TRBJ1-5; tentative D call: TRBD1 (6 bases). Trimming shortened V by 4 bases and J by 3 bases, and 13 bases separated the two germline ends. Germline CDR1 reads KGHSH; CDR2 reads LQKENI. This CDR3 has 15 residues.

This clone was seen more than once but under ten times. The CDR3 DNA reads as TGTGCCAGCAGCAAAATAGAGACCCAGTACTTC. Its protein is CASSKIETQYF. The rearrangement uses TRBV21-1 and TRBJ2-5. TRBV21-1 is a pseudogene locus. The CDR3 loop spans 11 amino acids.

The chain carries TRBV19 and TRBJ2-7, with TRBD1 matching over 8 bases. V dropped 1 base and J dropped 0; count of bases not matched to a gene: 2. Germline V lookup: CDR1 LNHDA, CDR2 SQIVND (reference sequence). There are 15 residues in the CDR3. DNA for the CDR3: TGTGCCAGTAGTATAGGGACAGGGCTCTCCTACGAGCAGTACTTC. This sequence encodes CASSIGTGLSYEQYF.

This sequence joins TRBV28 and TRBJ1-5; D is undetermined. The germline V gene encodes CDR1 MDHEN and CDR2 SYDVKM. V was pared by 4 bases and J by 5 bases, with 6 bases between. This CDR3 is 12 amino acids long. The DNA for the CDR3 is TGTGCCAGCAGTTCCGGGGATCAGCCCCAGCATTTT. It specifies CASSSGDQPQHF.

J is TRBJ2-7 and V is TRBV7-9, with 8 bases that match TRBD1. This CDR3 is 13 amino acids long. Germline loops: CDR1 SEHNR, CDR2 FQNEAQ (reference sequence). J gave up 6 bases and V 5 bases, and 6 bases lay outside the gene matches. The CDR3 here is CASSNDRGGEQYF. CDR3 DNA: TGTGCCAGCAGCAACGACAGGGGTGGCGAGCAGTACTTC.

This chain joins TRBV30 and TRBJ1-3, with 7 positions matching TRBD1. This CDR3 has 14 amino acids. Losses at the gene ends were 4 bases for V and 4 bases for J; bases not matched to a gene: 7. From germline, CDR1 is GTSNPN and CDR2 SVGIG (reference sequence). This CDR3 is CAWTRTGSGNTIYF. In DNA, the CDR3 is TGTGCCTGGACCCGGACAGGCTCGGGAAACACCATATATTTT.

The chain is built from TRBV6-1 and TRBJ2-7; TRBD1 matches at 7 bases. V lost 6 bases, J lost 6 bases, and 14 bases stayed unmatched. In germline, CDR1 is MNHNS, CDR2 SASEGT. The CDR3 spans 15 residues. In DNA, the CDR3 is TGTGCCAGCAGAACAGGGGCGGGCACGATGGGCGAGCAGTACTTC. Encoded protein: CASRTGAGTMGEQYF.

The chain joins TRBV11-2 to TRBJ2-7; TRBD1 aligns across 8 bases. Per germline, CDR1 SGHAT and CDR2 FQNNGV. Trimming cost V 4 bases and J 6 bases; bases outside gene matches: 8. The CDR3 loop spans 14 amino acids. The CDR3 DNA is TGTGCCAGCAGCTCGAACAGGGGGAGTGGCGAGCAGTACTTC. Encoded protein: CASSSNRGSGEQYF.

The chain is built from TRBV27 and TRBJ1-5; TRBD1 is a possible D gene (5 bases). The CDR3 sequence is 14 residues long. CDR1 and CDR2 (germline): MNHEY, SMNVEV (reference sequence). V lost 2 bases and J lost 5, with 10 bases in between. The CDR3 reads CASSLSRVHQPQHF. CDR3 in DNA: TGTGCCAGCAGTTTAAGCAGGGTCCATCAGCCCCAGCATTTT.

In nucleotides, the CDR3 is TGTGCCAGCAGTGAACGGAGGGGCGAGCAGTTCTTC. It translates to CASSERRGEQFF. The chain employs TRBV6-1 and TRBJ2-1, with a tentative D call TRBD2 (6 bases). V lost 2 bases and J lost 10, with 9 bases in between. Looked up from germline, CDR1 is MNHNS and CDR2 is SASEGT. CDR3 length: 12 amino acids.

This chain joins TRBV7-2 and TRBJ2-3; 9 bases align to TRBD1. There are 17 residues in the CDR3. V lost 4 bases and J lost 9; bases outside the gene matches: 17. Germline V gives CDR1 SGHTA, CDR2 FQGNSA. The CDR3 sequence: CASSSTLTGGKGRTQYF. In DNA, the CDR3 is TGTGCCAGCAGCTCCACCCTAACAGGGGGCAAGGGGAGAACGCAGTATTTT.

V usage is TRBV28 and J usage is TRBJ2-5, with no clear D. With 8 bases removed from V and 1 base from J, the gap between germline ends came to 11 bases. This CDR3 has 13 amino acids. CDR1 and CDR2 from the germline V gene are MDHEN and SYDVKM. The CDR3: CASLVSGQETQYF. CDR3 sequence (DNA): TGTGCCAGCCTAGTGAGTGGCCAAGAGACCCAGTACTTC.